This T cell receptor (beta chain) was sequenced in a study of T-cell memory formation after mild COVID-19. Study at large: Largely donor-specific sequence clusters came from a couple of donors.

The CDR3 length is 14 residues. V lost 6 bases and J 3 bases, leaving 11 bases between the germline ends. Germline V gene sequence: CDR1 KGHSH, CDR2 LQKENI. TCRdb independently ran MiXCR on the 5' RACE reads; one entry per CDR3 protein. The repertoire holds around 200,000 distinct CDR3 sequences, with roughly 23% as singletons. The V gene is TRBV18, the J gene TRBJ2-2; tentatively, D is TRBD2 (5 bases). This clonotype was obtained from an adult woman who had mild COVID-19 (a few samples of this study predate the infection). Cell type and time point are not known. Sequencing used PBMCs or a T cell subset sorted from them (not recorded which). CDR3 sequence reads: CASSSGSYTGELFF. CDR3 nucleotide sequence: TGTGCCAGCTCGTCGGGAAGCTACACCGGGGAGCTGTTTTTT.